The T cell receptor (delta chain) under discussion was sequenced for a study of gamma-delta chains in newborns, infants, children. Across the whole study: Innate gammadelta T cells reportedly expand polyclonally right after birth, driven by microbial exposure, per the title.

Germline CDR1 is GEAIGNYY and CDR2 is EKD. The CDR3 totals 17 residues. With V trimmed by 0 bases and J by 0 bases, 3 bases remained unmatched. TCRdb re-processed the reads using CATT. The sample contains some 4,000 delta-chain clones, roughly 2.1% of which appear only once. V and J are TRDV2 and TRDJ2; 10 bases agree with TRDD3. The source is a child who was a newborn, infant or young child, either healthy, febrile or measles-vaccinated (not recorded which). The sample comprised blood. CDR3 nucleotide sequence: TGTGCCTGTGACACCTGGGGGATACACTCTTTGACAGCACAACTCTTCTTT. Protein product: CACDTWGIHSLTAQLFF.